The rows below give T cell receptor beta chains drawn from one sample of a study of cytomegalovirus exposure and HLA in healthy donors. Sequencing used immunoSEQ multiplex PCR; TCRdb keeps in-frame clones, though not all of them. The repertoire holds about 170,000 clones, 65% to 85% seen once, with under 6% in the top ten. Sample: PBMCs. These receptors all come from a woman in her fifties or sixties in good health and CMV-seropositive. The CDR3 runs from the conserved cysteine through the conserved F or W. A D gene is named only where the DNA matches it firmly. Clone sizes are given selectively: once, few, many, or a class where the clone is expanded.

TRBJ2-7	TRBV7-8	-	few	TGTGCCAGCAGCTCCTACCGGGACATCGGGGACGAGCAGTACTTC	CASSSYRDIGDEQYF
TRBJ2-1	TRBV29-1	-	-	TGCAGCGTTGAGGTATCAGGGGGGAATGAGCAGTTCTTC	CSVEVSGGNEQFF
TRBJ2-7	TRBV27	TRBD2	-	TGTGCCAGCAGTTTAAGGGCGGGGGTAGGACAGTACTTC	CASSLRAGVGQYF
TRBJ2-1	TRBV5-1	TRBD1	-	TGCGCCAGCAGCTTGGCGGGGACAGGGAGCTCCTACAATGAGCAGTTCTTC	CASSLAGTGSSYNEQFF
TRBJ2-5	TRBV2	TRBD1	-	TGTGCCAGCAAGGGGGACAGGGGTTATGGGGAGACCCAGTACTTC	CASKGDRGYGETQYF
TRBJ1-5	TRBV9	TRBD1	-	TGTGCCAGCAGCGAGACAGGGGGCAATCAGCCCCAGCATTTT	CASSETGGNQPQHF
TRBJ1-5	TRBV19	TRBD1	-	TGTGCCAGTAGTACACCGGGACAGGGCAGAGGCAATCAGCCCCAGCATTTT	CASSTPGQGRGNQPQHF
TRBJ2-1	TRBV4-2	-	-	TGTGCCAGCAGCCAAGTGAAAGGGGACAATGAGCAGTTCTTC	CASSQVKGDNEQFF
TRBJ2-7	TRBV6-5	-	-	TGTGCCAGCAGTTACGTCAGGGGGAGGTACGAGCAGTACTTC	CASSYVRGRYEQYF
TRBJ2-3	TRBV7-3	TRBD2	once	TGTGCCAGCAGCTTCTTAGCGGGAAGTAAAGGTAGCACAGATACGCAGTATTTT	CASSFLAGSKGSTDTQYF
TRBJ2-7	TRBV7-3	-	-	TGTGCCAGCAGCCCGGGGGACGCCTCCTACGAGCAGTACTTC	CASSPGDASYEQYF
TRBJ2-1	TRBV7-2	TRBD2	-	TGTGCCAGCAGCTTACTAGCGGGAGGGCCAGACAATGAGCAGTTCTTC	CASSLLAGGPDNEQFF
TRBJ1-1	TRBV18	-	once	TGTGCCAGCTCACCCCGGGCGGGAGGGGCGGGAACTGAAGCTTTCTTT	CASSPRAGGAGTEAFF
TRBJ2-3	TRBV27	-	once	TGTGCCAGCAGTCAGGGAGATACGCAGTATTTT	CASSQGDTQYF
TRBJ2-2	TRBV7-3	TRBD2	-	TGTGCCAGCGCTACTAGCGACACCGGGGAGCTGTTTTTT	CASATSDTGELFF
TRBJ2-1	TRBV7-9	TRBD2	-	TGTGCCAGCAGCTCGGGACTAGCGGGAGCGGATGAGCAGTTCTTC	CASSSGLAGADEQFF
TRBJ1-1	TRBV19	TRBD1	-	TGTGCCAGTAGTGGCCGGGACAGGGGGCTTGTAAGACGATCGGACACTGAAGCTTTCTTT	CASSGRDRGLVRRSDTEAFF
TRBJ1-5	TRBV7-2	-	-	TGTGCCAGCAGCTTAGACAGGGTTGGAAATCAGCCCCAGCATTTT	CASSLDRVGNQPQHF
TRBJ2-7	TRBV7-2	TRBD2	once	TGTGCCAGCAGCTCAGGACTAGCGGGAGCCGAGCAGTACTTC	CASSSGLAGAEQYF
TRBJ2-3	TRBV27	TRBD2	-	TGTGCCAGCAGTTTATCCTCGTGGGAAGCGGGAGTCGCAGATACGCAGTATTTT	CASSLSSWEAGVADTQYF
TRBJ2-3	TRBV14	TRBD1	-	TGTGCCAGCAGCCAAGATCGAGGGACAGGGGCGACAGATACGCAGTATTTT	CASSQDRGTGATDTQYF
TRBJ1-2	TRBV30	TRBD1	-	TGTGCCACGCCGGGACAGGGTGGTGGCTACACCTTC	CATPGQGGGYTF
TRBJ2-7	TRBV6-1	TRBD1	-	TGTGCCAGCAGTGGGGAGAGGGACAGGGGTTCGAAGTACTTC	CASSGERDRGSKYF
TRBJ2-3	TRBV10-3	TRBD2	once	TGTGCCATCAGGGGGGATAGGGGCGGGAGAACAGATACGCAGTATTTT	CAIRGDRGGRTDTQYF
TRBJ1-2	TRBV5-4	-	few	TGTGCCAGCAGCCAGGCTACAGGGTCGGCCTATGGCTACACCTTC	CASSQATGSAYGYTF
TRBJ1-2	TRBV6-1	TRBD1	-	TGTGCCAGCAGTGCGCCGGGACAGGGGAAGAATGGCTACACCTTC	CASSAPGQGKNGYTF
TRBJ1-2	TRBV28	-	-	TGTGCCAGGCCGGACAGAGCAAACTATGGCTACACCTTC	CARPDRANYGYTF
TRBJ2-7	TRBV19	TRBD1	-	TGTGCCAGTAGTATTGGACAGGGAAGACACGAGCAGTACTTC	CASSIGQGRHEQYF
TRBJ2-2	TRBV28	TRBD1	once	TGTGCCAGCAGTTTTCCCCGGCAGGGGGTTTGGCACACCGGGGAGCTGTTTTTT	CASSFPRQGVWHTGELFF
TRBJ2-7	TRBV2	-	-	TGTGCCAGCACCCCGGCTAGCCTCTACGAGCAGTACTTC	CASTPASLYEQYF
TRBJ1-3	TRBV4-2	-	-	TGTGCCAGCAGCCAAGTTAGGCAGGACACTGGAAACACCATATATTTT	CASSQVRQDTGNTIYF
TRBJ1-3	TRBV7-8	TRBD1	few	TGTGCCAGCAGCTCCCAACAGGGGGCTGGAAACACCATATATTTT	CASSSQQGAGNTIYF
TRBJ2-2	TRBV6-5	-	once	TGTGCCAGCAGCATAGGGAGCACCGGGGAGCTGTTTTTT	CASSIGSTGELFF
TRBJ2-5	TRBV19	-	-	TGTGCCGCTAGTCAACAGGGTTCGAAGCAAGAGACCCAGTACTTC	CAASQQGSKQETQYF
TRBJ2-1	TRBV27	TRBD1	-	TGTGCCAGCAGTGGAGACAGGGAAACCTACAATGAGCAGTTCTTC	CASSGDRETYNEQFF
TRBJ2-1	TRBV7-6	TRBD2	-	TGTGCCAGCAGCTTAGTAAGGAGGGAGGGCCGGAATGAGCAGTTCTTC	CASSLVRREGRNEQFF
TRBJ2-7	TRBV28	-	-	TGTGCCAGCACCAACGGGGGACGCTCCTACGAGCAGTACTTC	CASTNGGRSYEQYF
TRBJ1-4	TRBV10-2	TRBD1	-	TGCGCCAGCGAAAGAAGACAGGGTGAAAAACTGTTTTTT	CASERRQGEKLFF
TRBJ1-2	TRBV7-9	TRBD1	-	TGTGCCAGCAGCTCGACAGGGCCCCTCGACTACACCTTC	CASSSTGPLDYTF
TRBJ1-4	TRBV4-1	TRBD1	-	TGCGCCAGCAGCCACGAGACAGGGGTAGCTAATGAAAAACTGTTTTTT	CASSHETGVANEKLFF
TRBJ2-7	TRBV6-6	TRBD1	few	TGTGCCAGCAGCGACGACAGGGTCGAGGACGAGCAGTACTTC	CASSDDRVEDEQYF
TRBJ2-7	TRBV10-3	-	-	TGTGCCATCAGTGAGTCGGGGCTCGCGGGGTCCTACGAGCAGTACTTC	CAISESGLAGSYEQYF
TRBJ2-3	TRBV5-1	TRBD2	-	TGCGCCAGCAGCCCGCGACTAGCGGGGGACCCAGATACGCAGTATTTT	CASSPRLAGDPDTQYF
TRBJ2-7	TRBV27	-	-	TGTGCCAGCGGGAGCACTACAGGGATCGAGCAGTACTTC	CASGSTTGIEQYF
TRBJ1-3	TRBV30	-	few	TGTGCCTGGAGTGTAGCAGGAAGAAACACCATATATTTT	CAWSVAGRNTIYF